This T cell receptor (beta chain) derives from a study of CD8 T cells in ankylosing spondylitis. General study findings and limits: In ankylosing spondylitis blood, a motif of roughly eight highly homologous TCR beta variants appeared characteristic. In ankylosing spondylitis patients, matched synovial fluid reportedly showed significant enrichment of disease-linked clones. Some of the motif variants had earlier been found in reactive arthritis patients' fluid and blood.

TCRdb recomputed calls from the 5' RACE reads with MiXCR, one row per CDR3 protein. The table lists tens of thousands of distinct CDR3 sequences, 4.5% to 6% of them singletons. Ten or more counts support this clonotype. Antigen: not known. CDR3 length: 11 amino acids. CDR1 is SGHRS and CDR2 is YFSETQ in the germline V gene. Trimming pared 6 bases from V and 3 bases from J, leaving 3 bases between. The sequence came from a male donor with ankylosing spondylitis or in good health (not recorded which). V is TRBV5-1 and J is TRBJ2-2; D unclear. Sequenced: blood, either unsorted or a sorted T cell fraction (not recorded which). The CDR3 loop is CASTYTGELFF. DNA of the CDR3: TGCGCCAGCACCTACACCGGGGAGCTGTTTTTT.